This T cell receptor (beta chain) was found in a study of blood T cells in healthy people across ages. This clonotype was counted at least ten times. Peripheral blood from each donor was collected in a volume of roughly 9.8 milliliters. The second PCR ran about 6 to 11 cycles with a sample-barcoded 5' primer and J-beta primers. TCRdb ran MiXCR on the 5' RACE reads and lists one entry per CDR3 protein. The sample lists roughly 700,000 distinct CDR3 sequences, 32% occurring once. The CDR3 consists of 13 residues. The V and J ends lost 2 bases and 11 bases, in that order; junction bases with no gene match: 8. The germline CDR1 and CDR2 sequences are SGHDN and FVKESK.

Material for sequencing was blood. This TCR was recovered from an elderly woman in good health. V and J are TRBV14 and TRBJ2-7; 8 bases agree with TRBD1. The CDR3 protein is CASSQQTGVREYF. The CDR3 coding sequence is TGTGCCAGCAGCCAACAGACAGGGGTGAGGGAGTACTTC.